Here is one TCR beta chain with its context. Its antigen remains unidentified. The sample holds no much larger clone one base away, and base qualities are not on file. The sample's time point label, in plain terms: week 47, end of study. Each vaccine dose, consisting of 300 ug of a 20-mer mutant IDH1 peptide in Montanide, was administered subcutaneously with topical imiquimod. Eight vaccinations were administered to patients in weeks 1, 3, 5, 7, 11, 15, 19 and 23, corresponding to visits V03 through V10. The donors had newly diagnosed IDH1-mutant astrocytomas of WHO grade 3 or 4 that showed loss of nuclear ATRX. The samples were drawn from NOA16, a multicentre, single-arm, open-label phase I trial in Germany that tested a mutant IDH1 peptide vaccine in humans for the first time. The DNeasy Blood and Tissue Kit was used to extract genomic DNA from EDTA blood for TCRB sequencing. Library method: the immunoSEQ multiplex PCR assay. Following the manufacturer's protocol, the hsTCRB Kit was used to amplify rearranged TCR beta chain sequences. An Illumina MiSeq was used to sequence the TCRB libraries. In the authors' own workflow: The kit vendor's proprietary platform handled demultiplexing, trimming and gene mapping. Here the immuneACCESS table is served through TCRdb, limited to in-frame sequences with V and J called. Missing clones are a known gap in these copies; in checked studies unresolved V genes cover under half, and the rest lacks a known reason. Clonal size and the V and J genes are those of that table, whereas D and trimming came from the DNA. Across this sample there are fewer than 35,000 clones, with approximately 84% seen only once. The ten largest account for about 28% of the sample.

The sample originates from a study of a mutant IDH1 vaccine in newly diagnosed glioma (dated by TCRdb to the early 2020s). Regarding the complete study: Vaccination was initiated 4-6 weeks after radiotherapy alone, or concurrently with temozolomide cycles in the chemotherapy-containing groups. Of the roughly 34 treated patients, around 60% were male and 37.5% were female, and the mean age was around 40 years. Before enrollment, most patients had been given radiochemotherapy with temozolomide as standard therapy, while the rest had received either radiotherapy alone or temozolomide alone. Visit V12 was the week-35 safety follow-up and visit V13 was the week-47 end of study. Six visits were used for peripheral blood collection: V03 (baseline), V05, V07, V10, V12 and V13. Longitudinal TCRB deep sequencing was done for 20 to 25 treated patients, wherever samples were available for exploratory analyses. Overall results and qualifications from the work: The authors noted that analyses of patient blood samples could not be reproduced because of sample limitations. Availability determined which PBMC samples were chosen for TCRB deep sequencing. Changes in the top peripheral T cell clonotypes picked up by TCRB sequencing did not appear to be linked to pseudoprogression. Immune responses induced by the vaccine were seen in around 94% of patients across multiple MHC alleles.

Via the germline V gene, CDR1 is MDHEN and CDR2 SYDVKM. CDR3 length: 13 amino acids, cysteine to phenylalanine. Only the CDR3 part of the read is kept: 39 bases, read in frame from the first base. V and J are truncated by 5 bases and 8 bases respectively, leaving an intervening sequence of 15 bases. The receptor was derived from a man aged 25-40 years with glioma. The receptor chain draws on TRBV28 and TRBJ1-2; the D gene cannot be resolved reliably. Here the sequenced sample was PBMCs, taken from a glioma patient whose treatment included an IDH1 peptide vaccine. The CDR3 loop reads CASSDVTLGGYTF. The DNA is as follows: TGTGCCAGCAGTGACGTCACCCTGGGAGGCTACACCTTC.